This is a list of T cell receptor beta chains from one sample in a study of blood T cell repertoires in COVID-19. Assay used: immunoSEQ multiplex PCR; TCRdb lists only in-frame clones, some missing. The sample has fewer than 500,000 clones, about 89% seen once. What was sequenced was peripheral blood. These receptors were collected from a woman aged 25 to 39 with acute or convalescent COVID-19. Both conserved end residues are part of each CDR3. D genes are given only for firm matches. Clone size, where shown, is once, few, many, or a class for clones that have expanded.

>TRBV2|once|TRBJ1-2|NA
CASSGSEAYGYTF
TGTGCCAGCAGTGGTTCGGAGGCCTATGGCTACACCTTC
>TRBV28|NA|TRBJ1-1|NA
CASSLGGYEAFF
TGTGCCAGCAGTTTGGGGGGATATGAAGCTTTCTTT
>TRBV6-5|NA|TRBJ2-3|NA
CASSYSKGVDTQYF
TGTGCCAGCAGTTACTCGAAGGGGGTTGATACGCAGTATTTT
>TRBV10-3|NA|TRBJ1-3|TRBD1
CAIAQGDGNTIYF
TGTGCCATCGCGCAGGGGGATGGAAACACCATATATTTT
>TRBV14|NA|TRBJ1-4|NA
CASSQLRTATNEKLFF
TGTGCCAGCAGCCAACTACGGACAGCAACTAATGAAAAACTGTTTTTT
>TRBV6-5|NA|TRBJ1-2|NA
CASSYGRPNYGYTF
TGTGCCAGCAGTTACGGGAGGCCGAACTATGGCTACACCTTC
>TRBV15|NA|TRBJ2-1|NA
CATRNEGFDYNEQFF
TGTGCCACCAGGAATGAGGGCTTCGACTACAATGAGCAGTTCTTC
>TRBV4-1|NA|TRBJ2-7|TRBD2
CASSQVFVGGNTYEQYF
TGCGCCAGCAGCCAAGTTTTTGTGGGGGGGAACACCTACGAGCAGTACTTC
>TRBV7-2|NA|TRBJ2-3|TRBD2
CASKRGDGGYTQYF
TGTGCCAGCAAGCGGGGGGACGGAGGGTATACGCAGTATTTT
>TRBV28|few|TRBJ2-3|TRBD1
CASSLTGSRDTQYF
TGTGCCAGCAGTTTGACAGGGAGTCGAGATACGCAGTATTTT
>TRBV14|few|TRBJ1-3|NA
CASSLTYSGNTIYF
TGTGCCAGCAGCCTCACATACTCTGGAAACACCATATATTTT
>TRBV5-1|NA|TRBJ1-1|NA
CASSLRGGLDTEAFF
TGCGCCAGCAGCTTGAGAGGAGGGCTAGACACTGAAGCTTTCTTT
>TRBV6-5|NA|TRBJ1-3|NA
CASSSSGYSGNTIYF
TGTGCCAGCAGTTCTAGCGGCTACTCTGGAAACACCATATATTTT
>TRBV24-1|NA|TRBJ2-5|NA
CATSDLHAGIETQYF
TGTGCCACCAGTGATTTGCATGCAGGGATAGAGACCCAGTACTTC
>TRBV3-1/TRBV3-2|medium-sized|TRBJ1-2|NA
CASSQDLGGLDGYTF
TGTGCCAGCAGCCAAGATCTAGGTGGTCTGGATGGCTACACCTTC
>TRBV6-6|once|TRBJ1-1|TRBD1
CASSYSNRGNTEAFF
TGTGCCAGCAGTTACTCGAACAGGGGGAACACTGAAGCTTTCTTT
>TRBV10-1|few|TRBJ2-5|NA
CASSDQTRPQETQYF
TGCGCCAGCAGTGACCAGACTAGACCCCAAGAGACCCAGTACTTC
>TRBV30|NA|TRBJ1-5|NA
CAWSPRGNQPQHF
TGTGCCTGGAGTCCCAGGGGCAATCAGCCCCAGCATTTT
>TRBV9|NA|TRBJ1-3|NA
CASSVGGRSGNTIYF
TGTGCCAGCAGCGTAGGAGGGAGATCTGGAAACACCATATATTTT
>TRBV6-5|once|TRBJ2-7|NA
CASNFDRTSYEQYF
TGTGCCAGCAATTTCGACAGGACATCCTACGAGCAGTACTTC
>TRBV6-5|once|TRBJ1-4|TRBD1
CASSYSRGEKLFF
TGTGCCAGCAGTTATAGCAGGGGGGAAAAACTGTTTTTT
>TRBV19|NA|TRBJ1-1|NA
CASSIKMDTYTEAFF
TGTGCCAGTAGTATAAAGATGGACACGTACACTGAAGCTTTCTTT
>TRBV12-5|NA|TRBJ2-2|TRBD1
CASGPGQATFGDTGELFF
TGTGCTAGTGGTCCCGGACAGGCAACCTTTGGGGACACCGGGGAGCTGTTTTTT
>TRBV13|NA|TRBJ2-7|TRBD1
CASSSRDRGVTEQYF
TGTGCCAGCAGCTCCCGGGACAGGGGGGTCACGGAGCAGTACTTC
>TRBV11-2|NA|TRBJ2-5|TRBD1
CASSLNPTGGFGTQYF
TGTGCCAGCAGCCTCAACCCGACAGGGGGATTCGGGACCCAGTACTTC
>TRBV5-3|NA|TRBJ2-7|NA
CARSLGRPYEQYF
TGTGCCAGAAGCTTGGGGAGACCCTACGAGCAGTACTTC
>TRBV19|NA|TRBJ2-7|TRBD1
CASSPSRGRGYEQYF
TGTGCCAGTAGCCCCTCCAGGGGGCGCGGATACGAGCAGTACTTC
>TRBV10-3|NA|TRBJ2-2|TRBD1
CATEPGQTNTGELFF
TGTGCCACCGAGCCGGGACAGACGAACACCGGGGAGCTGTTTTTT
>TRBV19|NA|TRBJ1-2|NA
CASRPQDNYGYTF
TGTGCCAGTAGGCCACAGGATAACTATGGCTACACCTTC
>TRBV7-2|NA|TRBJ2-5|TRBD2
CASSFLAGGQETQYF
TGTGCCAGCAGCTTTCTAGCGGGGGGGCAAGAGACCCAGTACTTC
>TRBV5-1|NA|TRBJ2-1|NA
CASSLGPRRLNSYNEQFF
TGCGCCAGCAGCTTGGGCCCTCGGAGACTCAACTCCTACAATGAGCAGTTCTTC
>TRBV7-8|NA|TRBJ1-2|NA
CASIGGSAGRLQGGYTF
TGTGCCAGCATCGGGGGGTCCGCTGGCAGGCTGCAGGGAGGCTACACCTTC
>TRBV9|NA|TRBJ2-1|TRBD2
CASSVVLAGGIGQFF
TGTGCCAGCAGCGTAGTTCTAGCGGGGGGGATTGGGCAGTTCTTC
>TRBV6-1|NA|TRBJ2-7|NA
CASSEGQAYEQYF
TGTGCCAGCAGTGAAGGGCAAGCCTACGAGCAGTACTTC
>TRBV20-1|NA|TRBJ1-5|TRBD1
CSASRTGRNQPQHF
TGCAGTGCCAGTCGGACAGGGAGGAATCAGCCCCAGCATTTT
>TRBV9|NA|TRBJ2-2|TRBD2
CASSVASGGAGGTGELFF
TGTGCCAGCAGCGTAGCTAGCGGGGGGGCCGGCGGTACCGGGGAGCTGTTTTTT
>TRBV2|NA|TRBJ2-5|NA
CAGSTLADAGETQYF
TGTGCCGGTTCGACCCTGGCGGACGCGGGGGAGACCCAGTACTTC
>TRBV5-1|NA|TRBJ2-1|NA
CASSLLVGNEQFF
TGCGCCAGCAGCTTGTTGGTCGGCAATGAGCAGTTCTTC
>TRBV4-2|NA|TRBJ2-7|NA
CASSQDFRGIISYEQYF
TGTGCCAGCAGCCAAGATTTTCGGGGGATAATCTCCTACGAGCAGTACTTC
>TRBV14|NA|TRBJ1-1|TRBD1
CASSYRQGEAFF
TGTGCCAGCAGCTACCGACAGGGTGAAGCTTTCTTT
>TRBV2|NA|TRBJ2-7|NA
CASSVPAGRTVTYEQYF
TGTGCCAGCAGTGTACCAGCGGGTCGGACGGTGACCTACGAGCAGTACTTC
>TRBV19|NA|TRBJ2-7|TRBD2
CASSAGGSAPYEQYF
TGTGCCAGTAGCGCCGGGGGGTCGGCGCCTTACGAGCAGTACTTC
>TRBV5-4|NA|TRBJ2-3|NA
CASSPVDEGGADTQYF
TGTGCCAGCAGCCCTGTCGACGAGGGGGGGGCAGATACGCAGTATTTT
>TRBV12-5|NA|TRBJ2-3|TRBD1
CASGLVFLGTERTDTQYF
TGTGCTAGTGGTTTGGTATTTCTCGGGACAGAGCGCACAGATACGCAGTATTTT
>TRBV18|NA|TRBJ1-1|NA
CASSRTGGWNTEAFF
TGTGCCAGCTCACGAACCGGAGGATGGAACACTGAAGCTTTCTTT
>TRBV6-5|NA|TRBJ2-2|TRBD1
CASSLGQGTTGELFF
TGTGCCAGCAGTCTAGGACAGGGCACCACCGGGGAGCTGTTTTTT
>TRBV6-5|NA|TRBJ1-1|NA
CASRPDRNTEAFF
TGTGCCAGCAGACCGGACAGAAACACTGAAGCTTTCTTT
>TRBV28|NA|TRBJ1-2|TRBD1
CASSLLMLGQGPGGYTF
TGTGCCAGCAGTTTATTAATGTTGGGACAGGGGCCGGGTGGCTACACCTTC
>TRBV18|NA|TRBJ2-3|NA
CASSSGGSSTDTQYF
TGTGCCAGCTCGTCTGGGGGGTCATCCACAGATACGCAGTATTTT
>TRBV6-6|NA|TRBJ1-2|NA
CASSLTQGNYGYTF
TGTGCCAGCAGTCTAACACAGGGTAACTATGGCTACACCTTC
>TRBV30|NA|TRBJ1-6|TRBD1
CATSPGQVNSPLHF
TGTGCCACAAGCCCGGGACAGGTTAATTCACCCCTCCACTTT
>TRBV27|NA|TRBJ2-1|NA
CASSPPVRGSGNNEQFF
TGTGCCAGCAGCCCACCAGTTAGAGGGTCGGGGAACAATGAGCAGTTCTTC
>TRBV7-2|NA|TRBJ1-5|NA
CASSSGQSNQPQHF
TGTGCCAGCAGCTCTGGACAGAGCAATCAGCCCCAGCATTTT
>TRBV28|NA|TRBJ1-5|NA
CASSLLFHQPQHF
TGTGCCAGCAGTCTCCTATTCCATCAGCCCCAGCATTTT
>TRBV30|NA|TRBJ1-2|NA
CAWSVRGAINYGYTF
TGTGCCTGGAGTGTACGGGGGGCGATAAACTATGGCTACACCTTC
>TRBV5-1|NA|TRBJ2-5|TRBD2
CASSLDSSGEQETQYF
TGCGCCAGCAGCCTGGATTCTAGCGGGGAACAAGAGACCCAGTACTTC